The subject of this entry is one TCR beta chain. What it recognizes is unknown. This record comes from a study of CD8+ T cells in alopecia areata. Study context: Tofacitinib was given for 6 to 18 months, then stopped for 6 months. Study findings and constraints: A great number of expanded lesional clones endured in scalp and blood during tofacitinib.

Treatment given: oral pan-JAK inhibitor, 5-10 mg twice daily. This CDR3 has 15 amino acids. The germline V gene encodes CDR1 SEHNR and CDR2 FQNEAQ (reference sequence). J gave up 8 bases and V 5 bases, and 13 bases lay outside the gene matches. Reverse transcribed after extraction, RNA yielded cDNA as the sequencing template. The method was immunoSEQ multiplex PCR; TCRdb's version includes in-frame clones alone and lacks a portion of them. The table shows 150,000 to 200,000 clones, with approximately 65% occurring only once. The chain carries TRBV7-9 and TRBJ1-2; 8 positions agree with TRBD1. This sequence was found in a human donor with alopecia areata. The input for sequencing was CD4+ T cells sorted from blood, taken at week 4, from a patient treated with tofacitinib. In DNA form, the CDR3 reads TGTGCCAGCAGCCGCGGGGGACAGGACCGAGGGGGCTACACCTTC. This gives the protein CASSRGGQDRGGYTF.